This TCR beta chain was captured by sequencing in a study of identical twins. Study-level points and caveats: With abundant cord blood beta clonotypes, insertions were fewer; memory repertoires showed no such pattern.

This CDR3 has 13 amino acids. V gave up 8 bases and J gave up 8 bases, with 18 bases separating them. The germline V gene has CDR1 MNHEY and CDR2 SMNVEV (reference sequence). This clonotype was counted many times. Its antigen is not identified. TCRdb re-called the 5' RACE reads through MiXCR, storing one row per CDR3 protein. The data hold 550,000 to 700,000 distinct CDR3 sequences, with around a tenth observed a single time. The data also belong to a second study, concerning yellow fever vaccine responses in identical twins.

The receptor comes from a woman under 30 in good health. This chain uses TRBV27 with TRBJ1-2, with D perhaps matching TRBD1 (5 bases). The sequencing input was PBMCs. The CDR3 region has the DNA TGTGCCAGCGGACTCGGGACCCGCGGGGGCTACACCTTC. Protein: CASGLGTRGGYTF.